This T cell receptor beta chain originates from a study of blood T cell repertoires in COVID-19. Background on the study: The origin of the acute and convalescent COVID-19 samples was the United States, Italy and Spain. Sample material is recorded as cDNA or gDNA derived from T cells, B-cell-depleted T cells, or PBMCs.

TCRdb's copy holds only in-frame clones and misses some; the assay was immunoSEQ multiplex PCR. The table includes roughly 250,000 clones, over 75% detected once. Germline V gives CDR1 SGHRS, CDR2 YFSETQ. CDR3 length: 13 residues. V shed 9 bases and J shed 7 bases, with 16 bases lying between them. Enrolled through a virtual design, the participants were between roughly 18 and 90 years of age and came from under 25 US areas. Cohort 3 donors were reported recovered after two negative PCRs, clearance, or symptom resolution. Sequenced input: PBMCs or T cells enriched from blood (not recorded which). The sequence derives from a woman younger than 45 who had recovered from COVID-19. This sequence joins TRBV5-1 and TRBJ2-2; possibly TRBD1 for D (5 bases). The CDR3 spells CATQGENSGELFF. CDR3 bases: TGCGCCACCCAAGGGGAAAATAGCGGGGAGCTGTTTTTT.